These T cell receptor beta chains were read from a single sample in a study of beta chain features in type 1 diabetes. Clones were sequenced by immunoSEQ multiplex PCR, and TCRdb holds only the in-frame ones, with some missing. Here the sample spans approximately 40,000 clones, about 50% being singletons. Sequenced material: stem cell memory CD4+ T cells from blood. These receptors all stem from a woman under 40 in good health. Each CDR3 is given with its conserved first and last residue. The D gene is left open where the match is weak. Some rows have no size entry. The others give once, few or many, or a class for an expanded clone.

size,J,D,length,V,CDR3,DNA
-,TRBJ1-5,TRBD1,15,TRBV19,CASSIMGRGQQPQHF,TGTGCCAGTAGTATAATGGGTAGGGGGCAACAGCCCCAGCATTTT
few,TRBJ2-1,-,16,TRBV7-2,CASSLTTSQAHHEQFF,TGTGCCAGCAGCTTAACTACTAGTCAAGCCCACCATGAGCAGTTCTTC
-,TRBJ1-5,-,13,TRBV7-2,CASSFSPQSPQHF,TGTGCCAGCAGCTTTTCCCCCCAATCCCCCCAGCATTTT
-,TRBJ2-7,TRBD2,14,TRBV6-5,CASSTSGLSYEQYF,TGTGCCAGCAGTACTAGCGGCCTATCCTACGAGCAGTACTTC
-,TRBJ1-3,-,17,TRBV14,CASSQPAGAMGGNTIYF,TGTGCCAGCAGCCAACCGGCGGGGGCCATGGGTGGAAACACCATATATTTT
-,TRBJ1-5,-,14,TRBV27,CASSLKRQNQPQHF,TGTGCCAGCAGTCTTAAGAGGCAGAATCAGCCCCAGCATTTT
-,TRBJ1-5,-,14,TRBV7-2,CASSPEVANQPQHF,TGTGCCAGCAGCCCTGAGGTTGCCAATCAGCCCCAGCATTTT
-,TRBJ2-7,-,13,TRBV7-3,CASSFGRDSEQYF,TGTGCCAGCAGCTTTGGGCGGGATAGCGAGCAGTACTTC
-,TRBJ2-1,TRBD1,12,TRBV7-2,CASSIDRDEQFF,TGTGCCAGCAGCATAGACAGGGATGAGCAGTTCTTC
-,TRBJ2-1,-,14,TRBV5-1,CASRLLQGSNEQFF,TGCGCCAGCAGGCTCTTACAGGGATCTAATGAGCAGTTCTTC
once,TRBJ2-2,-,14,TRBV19,CASTPSAGTGELFF,TGTGCCAGTACACCTAGCGCGGGCACCGGGGAGCTGTTTTTT
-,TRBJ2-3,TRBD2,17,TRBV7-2,CASSEPTLAGSTDTQYF,TGTGCCAGCAGCGAACCGACACTAGCGGGAAGCACAGATACGCAGTATTTT
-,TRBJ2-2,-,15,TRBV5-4,CASSPRALNTGELFF,TGTGCCAGCAGCCCGAGGGCCTTGAACACCGGGGAGCTGTTTTTT
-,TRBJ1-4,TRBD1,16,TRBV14,CASSRGRTGRGEKLFF,TGTGCCAGCAGCCGAGGAAGGACAGGGCGGGGGGAAAAACTGTTTTTT
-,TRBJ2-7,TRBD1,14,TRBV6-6,CATRRGTGNDEQYF,TGTGCCACCCGGCGGGGGACAGGGAACGACGAGCAGTACTTC
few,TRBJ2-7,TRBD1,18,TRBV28,CASSSSPQGTGQSYEQYF,TGTGCCAGCAGTTCTTCTCCCCAAGGGACAGGGCAATCCTACGAGCAGTACTTC
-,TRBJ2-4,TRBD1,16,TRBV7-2,CASSLASQGVGNIQYF,TGTGCCAGCAGCTTAGCGTCCCAGGGGGTTGGTAACATTCAGTACTTC
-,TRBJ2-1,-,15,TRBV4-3,CASSQVRGRENEQFF,TGCGCCAGCAGCCAAGTAAGGGGCCGGGAGAATGAGCAGTTCTTC
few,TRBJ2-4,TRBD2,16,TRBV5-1,CASSPGLAGAKNIQYF,TGCGCCAGCAGCCCCGGACTAGCGGGAGCCAAAAACATTCAGTACTTC
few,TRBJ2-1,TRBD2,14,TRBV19,CASSSLAGMNEQFF,TGTGCCAGTAGTAGTCTAGCGGGAATGAATGAGCAGTTCTTC
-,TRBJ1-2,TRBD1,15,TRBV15,CATSRAGTGVYGYTF,TGTGCCACCAGCAGGGCTGGGACAGGGGTGTATGGCTACACCTTC
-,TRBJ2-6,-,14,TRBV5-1,CASSANSGANVLTF,TGCGCCAGCAGCGCTAACTCTGGGGCCAACGTCCTGACTTTC
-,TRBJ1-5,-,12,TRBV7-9,CASSLQGQPQHF,TGTGCCAGCAGCTTGCAGGGACAGCCCCAGCATTTT
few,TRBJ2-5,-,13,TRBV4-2,CAIGTVKGETQYF,TGTGCCATCGGCACAGTGAAGGGGGAGACCCAGTACTTC
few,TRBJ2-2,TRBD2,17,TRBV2,CASSVMGAGGFTGELFF,TGTGCCAGCAGTGTAATGGGAGCGGGAGGATTTACCGGGGAGCTGTTTTTT
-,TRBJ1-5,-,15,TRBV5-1,CASSLWGEENQPQHF,TGCGCCAGCAGCTTGTGGGGGGAGGAGAATCAGCCCCAGCATTTT
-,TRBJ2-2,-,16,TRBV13,CASSLYTGQNTGELFF,TGTGCCAGCAGCTTATATACTGGGCAGAACACCGGGGAGCTGTTTTTT
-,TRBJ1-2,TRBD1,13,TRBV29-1,CSVVLGQENGYTF,TGCAGCGTTGTTCTTGGACAGGAGAATGGCTACACCTTC
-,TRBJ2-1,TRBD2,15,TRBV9,CASSAGLADYNEQFF,TGTGCCAGCAGCGCCGGACTAGCGGACTACAATGAGCAGTTCTTC
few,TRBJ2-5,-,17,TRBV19,CASSIAGSTLLTETQYF,TGTGCCAGTAGTATAGCCGGGAGCACCCTCCTTACAGAGACCCAGTACTTC
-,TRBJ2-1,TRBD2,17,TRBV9,CASSLLSLAGTPHEQFF,TGTGCCAGCAGCCTACTCAGTCTAGCGGGAACCCCCCATGAGCAGTTCTTC
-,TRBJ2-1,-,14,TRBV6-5,CASRGYRWNNEQFF,TGTGCCAGCAGGGGGTACAGGTGGAACAATGAGCAGTTCTTC
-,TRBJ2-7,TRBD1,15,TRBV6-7,CASSYSGQGRCEQYF,TGTGCCAGCAGTTACTCGGGACAGGGAAGGTGCGAGCAGTACTTC
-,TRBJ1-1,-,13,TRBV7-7,CASSLSENTEAFF,TGTGCTAGCAGCTTATCAGAGAACACTGAAGCTTTCTTT
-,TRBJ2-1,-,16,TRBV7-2,CASSRKGQSSYNEQFF,TGTGCCAGCAGCCGTAAGGGGCAGAGCTCCTACAATGAGCAGTTCTTC
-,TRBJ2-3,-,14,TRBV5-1,CASSSSQGTDTQYF,TGCGCCAGCAGCTCATCACAGGGCACAGATACGCAGTATTTT
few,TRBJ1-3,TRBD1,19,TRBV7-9,CASSSYRGQKHLTGNTIYF,TGTGCCAGCAGCTCCTACAGGGGGCAAAAGCACCTTACTGGAAACACCATATATTTT
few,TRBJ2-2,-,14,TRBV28,CASSNGGRTGELFF,TGTGCCAGCAGTAATGGGGGCCGCACCGGGGAGCTGTTTTTT
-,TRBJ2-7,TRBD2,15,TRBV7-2,CASSLTSGSNYEQYF,TGTGCCAGCAGCTTAACTAGCGGGAGTAATTACGAGCAGTACTTC
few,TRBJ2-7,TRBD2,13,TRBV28,CASTSRGGYEQYF,TGTGCCAGCACCTCACGGGGGGGCTACGAGCAGTACTTC
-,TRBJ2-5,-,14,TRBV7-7,CASSLVGLQETQYF,TGTGCTAGCAGCTTAGTGGGACTCCAAGAGACCCAGTACTTC
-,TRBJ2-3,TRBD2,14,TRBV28,CASRSGSSTDTQYF,TGTGCCAGCAGGAGCGGGAGTTCCACAGATACGCAGTATTTT
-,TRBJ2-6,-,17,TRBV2,CASRLLFISSGANVLTF,TGTGCCAGCAGACTACTGTTTATTAGCTCTGGGGCCAACGTCCTGACTTTC